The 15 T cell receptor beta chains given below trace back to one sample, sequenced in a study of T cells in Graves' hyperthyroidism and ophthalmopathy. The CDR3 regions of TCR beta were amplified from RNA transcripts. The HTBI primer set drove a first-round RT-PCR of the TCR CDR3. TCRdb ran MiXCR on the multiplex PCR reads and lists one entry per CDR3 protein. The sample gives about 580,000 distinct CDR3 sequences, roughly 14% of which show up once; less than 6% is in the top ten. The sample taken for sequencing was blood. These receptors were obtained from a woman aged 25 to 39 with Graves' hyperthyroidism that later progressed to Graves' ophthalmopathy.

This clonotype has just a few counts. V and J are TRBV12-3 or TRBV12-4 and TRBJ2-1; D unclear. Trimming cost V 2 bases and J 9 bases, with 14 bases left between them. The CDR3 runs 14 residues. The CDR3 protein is CASSLLGAFIEQFF. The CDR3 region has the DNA TGTGCCAGCAGTTTACTAGGAGCATTCATTGAGCAGTTCTTC.

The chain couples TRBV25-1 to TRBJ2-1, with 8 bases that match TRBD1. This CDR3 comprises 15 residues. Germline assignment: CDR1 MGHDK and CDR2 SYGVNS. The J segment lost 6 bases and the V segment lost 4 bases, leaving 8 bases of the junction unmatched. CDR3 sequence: CASSVIDRGRNEQFF. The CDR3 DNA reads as TGTGCCAGCAGTGTAATAGACAGGGGTCGCAATGAGCAGTTCTTC.

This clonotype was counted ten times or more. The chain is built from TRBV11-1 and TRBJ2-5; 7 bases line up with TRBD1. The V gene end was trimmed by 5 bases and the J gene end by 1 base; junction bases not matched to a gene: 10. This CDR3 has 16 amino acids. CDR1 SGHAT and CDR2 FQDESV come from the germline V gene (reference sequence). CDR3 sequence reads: CASSRNLGQVQETQYF. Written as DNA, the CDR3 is TGTGCCAGCAGCCGCAACTTAGGACAGGTCCAAGAGACCCAGTACTTC.

The CDR3 sequence: CASSLVGAENEKLFF. CDR3 DNA sequence: TGTGCCAGCAGCTTAGTAGGGGCCGAAAATGAAAAACTGTTTTTT. This chain links TRBV13 with TRBJ1-4, with D possibly TRBD1 on 5 matching bases. The germline V gene has CDR1 PRHDT and CDR2 FYEKMQ (reference sequence). Between the trimmed V and J ends, which lost 1 base and 5 bases, there was a span of 11 bases. The CDR3 is 15 amino acids.

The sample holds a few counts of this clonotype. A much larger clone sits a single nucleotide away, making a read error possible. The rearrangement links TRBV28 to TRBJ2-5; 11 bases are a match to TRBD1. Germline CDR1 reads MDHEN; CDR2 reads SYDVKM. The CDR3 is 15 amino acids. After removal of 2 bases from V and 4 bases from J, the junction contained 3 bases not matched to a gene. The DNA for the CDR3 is TGTGCCAGCAGTTTACAGGGACAGGGGGGAGAGACCCAGTACTTC. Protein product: CASSLQGQGGETQYF. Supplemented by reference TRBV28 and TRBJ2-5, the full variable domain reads DVKVTQSSRYLVKRTGEKVFLECVQDMDHENMFWYRQDPGLGLRLIYFSYDVKMKEKGDIPEGYSVSREKKERFSLILESASTNQTSMYLCASSLQGQGGETQYFGPGTRLLVL.

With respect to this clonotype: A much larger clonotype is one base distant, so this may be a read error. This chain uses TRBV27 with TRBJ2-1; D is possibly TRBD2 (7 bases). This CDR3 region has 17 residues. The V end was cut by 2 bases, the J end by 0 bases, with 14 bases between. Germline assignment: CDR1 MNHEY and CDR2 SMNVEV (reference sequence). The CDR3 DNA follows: TGTGCCAGCAGTTTAAGGGGGGGTCTCATCTCCTACAATGAGCAGTTCTTC. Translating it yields CASSLRGGLISYNEQFF.

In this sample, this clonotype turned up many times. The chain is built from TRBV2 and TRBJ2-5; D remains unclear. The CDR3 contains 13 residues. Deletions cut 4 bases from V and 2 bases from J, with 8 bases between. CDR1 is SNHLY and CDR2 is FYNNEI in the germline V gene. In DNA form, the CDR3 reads TGTGCCAGCAGTGGGCAGGAACAAGAGACCCAGTACTTC. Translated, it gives CASSGQEQETQYF.

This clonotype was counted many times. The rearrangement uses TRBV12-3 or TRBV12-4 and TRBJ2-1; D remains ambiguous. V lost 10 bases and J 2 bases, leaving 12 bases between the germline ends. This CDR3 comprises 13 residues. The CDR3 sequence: CATTLDTYNEQFF. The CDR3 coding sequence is TGTGCCACGACCCTCGACACCTACAATGAGCAGTTCTTC.

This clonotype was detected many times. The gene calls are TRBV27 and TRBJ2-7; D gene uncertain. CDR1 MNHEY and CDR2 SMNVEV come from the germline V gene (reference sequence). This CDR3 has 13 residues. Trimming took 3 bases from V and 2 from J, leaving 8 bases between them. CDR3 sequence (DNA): TGTGCCAGCAGTTTCTCCCGAACCTACGAGCAGTACTTC. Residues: CASSFSRTYEQYF.

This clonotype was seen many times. The CDR3 bases are TGTGCCTGGAGTTTGGGTTTGGATTCACCCCTCCACTTT. Translation gives CAWSLGLDSPLHF. The chain combines TRBV30 with TRBJ1-6; no clear D. V shed 2 bases and J shed 8 bases, with 10 bases lying between them. Germline lookup yields CDR1 GTSNPN and CDR2 SVGIG (reference sequence). The CDR3 runs 13 residues. The variable domain in full, with the rest retrieved from reference TRBV30 and TRBJ1-6, is SQTIHQWPATLVQPVGSPLSLECTVEGTSNPNLYWYRQAAGRGLQLLFYSVGIGQISSEVPQNLSASRPQDRQFILSSKKLLLSDSGFYLCAWSLGLDSPLHFGNGTRLTVT.

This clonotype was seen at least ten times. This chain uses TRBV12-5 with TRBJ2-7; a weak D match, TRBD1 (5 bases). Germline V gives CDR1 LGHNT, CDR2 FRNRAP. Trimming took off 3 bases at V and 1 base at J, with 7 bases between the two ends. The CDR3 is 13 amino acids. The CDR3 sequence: CASGLAGSYEQYF. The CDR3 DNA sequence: TGTGCTAGTGGTTTAGCAGGGTCCTACGAGCAGTACTTC.

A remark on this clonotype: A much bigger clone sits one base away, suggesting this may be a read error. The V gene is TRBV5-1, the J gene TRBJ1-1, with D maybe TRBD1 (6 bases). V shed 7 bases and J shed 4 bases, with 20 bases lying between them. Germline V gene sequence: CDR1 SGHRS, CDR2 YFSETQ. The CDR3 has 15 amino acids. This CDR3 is CASELTGTPGTEAFF. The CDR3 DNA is TGCGCCAGCGAACTAACAGGGACCCCGGGCACTGAAGCTTTCTTT.

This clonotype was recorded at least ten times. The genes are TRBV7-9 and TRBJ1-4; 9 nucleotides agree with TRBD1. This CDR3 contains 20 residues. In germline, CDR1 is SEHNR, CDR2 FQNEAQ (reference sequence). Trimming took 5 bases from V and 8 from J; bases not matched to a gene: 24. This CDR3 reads CASSTTRDREQDGRREKLFF. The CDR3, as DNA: TGTGCCAGCAGCACAACCCGGGACAGGGAACAAGATGGTAGGAGGGAAAAACTGTTTTTT.

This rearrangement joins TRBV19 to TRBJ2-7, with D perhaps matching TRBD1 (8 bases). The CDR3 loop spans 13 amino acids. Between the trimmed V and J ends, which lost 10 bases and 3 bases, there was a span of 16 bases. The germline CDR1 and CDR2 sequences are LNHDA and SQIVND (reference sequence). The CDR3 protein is CATQDREGYEQYF. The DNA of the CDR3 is TGTGCCACCCAGGACAGGGAGGGCTACGAGCAGTACTTC.

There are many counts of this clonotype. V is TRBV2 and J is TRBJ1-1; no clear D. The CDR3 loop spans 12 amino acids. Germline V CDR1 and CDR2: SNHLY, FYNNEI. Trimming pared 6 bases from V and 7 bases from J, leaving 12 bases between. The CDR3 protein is CASRTSINEAFF. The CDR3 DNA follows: TGTGCCAGCAGAACCTCGATCAATGAAGCTTTCTTT.